These 24 T cell receptor beta chains were sequenced from one sample in a study of OX40 agonist ivuxolimab in advanced cancers. Profiling relied on immunoSEQ multiplex PCR, and the TCRdb table lists in-frame clones only, not all of them. The table includes approximately 76,000 clones, roughly 85% detected once. The sequences come from CD4+ or CD8+ T cells sorted from blood, collected in a trial of the OX40 agonist ivuxolimab. These TCRs come from an adult with an advanced solid tumor such as melanoma, head and neck, liver or kidney cancer.

This clone was recorded once. This chain links TRBV2 with TRBJ1-1, with D unclear. Germline V gives CDR1 SNHLY, CDR2 FYNNEI. V was shortened by 5 bases and J by 8 bases, with 15 bases between the two germline ends. This CDR3 spans 13 amino acids. CDR3 DNA sequence: TGTGCCAGCAGTACCGGGATCCCCGGCGAAGCTTTCTTT. Protein sequence: CASSTGIPGEAFF.

This clone appeared a single time. The V and J genes are TRBV7-7 and TRBJ1-4; 7 nucleotides line up with TRBD1. The CDR3 is made up of 18 amino acids. Germline V lookup: CDR1 SSHAT, CDR2 FNYEAQ (reference sequence). J gave up 3 bases and V 2 bases, and 12 bases lay outside the gene matches. CDR3 in amino acids: CASSLWLWVQGANEKLFF. The CDR3 coding sequence is TGTGCCAGCAGCTTATGGCTTTGGGTCCAGGGGGCTAATGAAAAACTGTTTTTT.

This chain links TRBV21-1 with TRBJ2-5. TRBV21-1 is deemed a pseudogene. This CDR3 spans 14 amino acids. CDR3 coding DNA: TGTGCCAGCAGCAGATGGGATCAAGCGGAGACCCAGTACTTC. It yields the protein CASSRWDQAETQYF.

The V gene is TRBV11-2, the J gene TRBJ2-3; D might be TRBD1 (6 bases). V lost 0 bases and J lost 0, with 16 bases in between. Germline V lookup: CDR1 SGHAT, CDR2 FQNNGV. This CDR3 is built from 18 residues. The CDR3 is CASSLEGWPGASTDTQYF. Written as DNA, the CDR3 is TGTGCCAGCAGCTTAGAGGGCTGGCCAGGGGCTAGCACAGATACGCAGTATTTT.

The chain combines TRBV30 with TRBJ2-5; possibly TRBD2 for D (6 bases). Trimming took 2 bases from V and 2 from J, leaving 9 bases between them. Per the germline V gene, CDR1 is GTSNPN and CDR2 is SVGIG (reference sequence). CDR3 length: 13 amino acids. In DNA, the CDR3 is TGTGCCTGGAGTCGCGGGGTACAAGAGACCCAGTACTTC. It translates to CAWSRGVQETQYF. The entire variable domain, with the rest obtained from reference TRBV30 and TRBJ2-5, is as follows: SQTIHQWPATLVQPVGSPLSLECTVEGTSNPNLYWYRQAAGRGLQLLFYSVGIGQISSEVPQNLSASRPQDRQFILSSKKLLLSDSGFYLCAWSRGVQETQYFGPGTRLLVL.

This clone was seen a few times. This sequence joins TRBV29-1 and TRBJ2-2; the D gene is possibly TRBD1 (6 bases). Germline values: CDR1 SQVTM, CDR2 ANQGSEA. Trimming shortened V by 2 bases and J by 2 bases, and 12 bases separated the two germline ends. The CDR3 covers 15 residues. In DNA form, the CDR3 reads TGCAGCGTTGAATATCACAGGGACAACACCGGGGAGCTGTTTTTT. This encodes CSVEYHRDNTGELFF.

This chain joins TRBV5-5 and TRBJ1-1, with D unclear. CDR1 SGHKS and CDR2 YYEKEE come from the germline V gene (reference sequence). V was pared by 0 bases and J by 0 bases, with 18 bases between. The length of the CDR3 is 18 residues. CDR3 protein: CASSLEWANADMNTEAFF. The DNA of the CDR3 is TGTGCCAGCAGCTTGGAATGGGCGAACGCCGACATGAACACTGAAGCTTTCTTT.

This clone occurred a few times. This chain links TRBV18 with TRBJ2-2; D is possibly TRBD2 (6 bases). CDR1 and CDR2 from the germline V gene are KGHSH and LQKENI. The length of the CDR3 is 16 residues. The V end lost 3 bases, the J end lost 4 bases, and 15 bases lay between the germline ends. The DNA of the CDR3 is TGTGCCAGCTCACCGACGGGACTCCTCCTCACCGGGGAGCTGTTTTTT. Its protein is CASSPTGLLLTGELFF.

The V and J genes are TRBV27 and TRBJ2-5, with TRBD1 matching over 10 bases. The CDR3 runs to 14 residues. In germline, CDR1 is MNHEY, CDR2 SMNVEV (reference sequence). Trimming removed 6 bases from V and 7 bases from J; junction bases left unmatched: 8. The CDR3 DNA sequence: TGTGCCAGCAGGGGAACGGGACAGGGGCGGACCCAGTACTTC. Protein: CASRGTGQGRTQYF.

The chain employs TRBV30 and TRBJ1-5, with unresolved D. The V end lost 2 bases, the J end lost 9 bases, and 11 bases lay between the germline ends. The CDR3 is 12 amino acids. Germline values: CDR1 GTSNPN, CDR2 SVGIG (reference sequence). CDR3 sequence reads: CAWSLRPGPQHF. The CDR3 coding sequence is TGTGCCTGGAGTCTCCGTCCGGGGCCCCAGCATTTT. The full variable domain, rest sourced from reference TRBV30 and TRBJ1-5, is SQTIHQWPATLVQPVGSPLSLECTVEGTSNPNLYWYRQAAGRGLQLLFYSVGIGQISSEVPQNLSASRPQDRQFILSSKKLLLSDSGFYLCAWSLRPGPQHFGDGTRLSIL.

Within the sample, this clone is medium-sized. In DNA, the CDR3 is TGTGCCAGTAGTTTCCGGACAGGGGGCGACGAGCAGTACTTC. Its protein product is CASSFRTGGDEQYF. V is TRBV19 and J is TRBJ2-7; TRBD1 aligns across 11 bases. The CDR3 covers 14 residues. Germline CDR1 and CDR2: LNHDA and SQIVND (reference sequence). The ends lost 5 bases at V and 5 bases at J; junction bases unmatched: 5.

There are a few counts of this clone. This sequence joins TRBV7-6 and TRBJ2-2; 9 bases are shared with TRBD1. Trimming cost V 5 bases and J 3 bases; bases outside gene matches: 10. Germline lookup yields CDR1 SGHVS and CDR2 FNYEAQ. The CDR3 runs 17 residues. CDR3 in amino acids: CASSPLGGTGYTGELFF. The CDR3 nucleotides read TGTGCCAGCAGCCCGCTCGGGGGGACAGGGTACACCGGGGAGCTGTTTTTT.

The chain couples TRBV10-2 to TRBJ2-3; possible D gene TRBD2, 6 bases. The germline V gene encodes CDR1 WSHSY and CDR2 SAAADI. The germline V and J ends were trimmed by 8 bases and 2 bases, with 11 bases remaining between them. This CDR3 contains 13 residues. CDR3 region: CASRDLTTDTQYF. The DNA for the CDR3 is TGCGCCAGCCGGGACTTAACCACAGATACGCAGTATTTT.

The sample holds one count of this clone. V gene TRBV19 combines with J gene TRBJ1-1; D may be TRBD1 (6 bases). CDR3 length: 15 residues. The V end was cut by 1 base, the J end by 6 bases, with 15 bases between. The germline V gene encodes CDR1 LNHDA and CDR2 SQIVND (reference sequence). The CDR3 sequence is CASSIGARGRAEAFF. The CDR3 nucleotides read TGTGCCAGTAGTATAGGAGCCAGGGGTCGGGCTGAAGCTTTCTTT.

The V and J genes are TRBV5-1 and TRBJ2-5, with TRBD2 matching 8 bases. The J segment lost 5 bases and the V segment lost 1 base, leaving 13 bases of the junction unmatched. CDR1 is SGHRS and CDR2 is YFSETQ in the germline V gene. The CDR3 is 17 residues long. The CDR3 here is CASSLTVSAGVRETQYF. CDR3 DNA: TGCGCCAGCAGCTTGACGGTATCAGCGGGGGTTCGTGAGACCCAGTACTTC.

The chain couples TRBV4-3 to TRBJ2-5, with no clear D. The CDR3 loop spans 9 amino acids. V was clipped by 5 bases and J by 5 bases, with 0 bases between them. In germline, CDR1 is LGHNA, CDR2 YSLEER. CDR3: CASSETQYF. CDR3 sequence (DNA): TGCGCCAGCAGCGAGACCCAGTACTTC.

This chain connects TRBV5-5 to TRBJ1-5; D is unresolved. Germline CDR1 is SGHKS and CDR2 is YYEKEE (reference sequence). This CDR3 has 17 residues. Trimming took 2 bases from V and 9 from J, leaving 24 bases between them. DNA for the CDR3: TGTGCCAGCAGCTTCGCCGGGGTCAGTGGGTTTAGTGGGCCCCAGCATTTT. Amino acid sequence: CASSFAGVSGFSGPQHF.

This clone was picked up a small number of times. The rearrangement joins TRBV6-6 to TRBJ1-2, with 9 nucleotides matching TRBD1. The CDR3 contains 13 residues. Germline V gene lookup returns CDR1 MNHNY and CDR2 SVGAGI (reference sequence). V lost 6 bases to trimming and J lost 2 bases; unmatched junction nucleotides: 1. The CDR3 nucleotides read TGTGCCAGCAGCGACAGGGGGAACTATGGCTACACCTTC. This codes for CASSDRGNYGYTF.

This clone was detected a few times. The genes are TRBV9 and TRBJ1-1; possible D gene TRBD1, 6 bases. V dropped 3 bases and J dropped 1 base, with 13 bases sitting between them. This CDR3 is 15 amino acids long. Germline CDR1 is SGDLS and CDR2 is YYNGEE. CDR3 sequence reads: CASSAGGQKNTEAFF. DNA of the CDR3: TGTGCCAGCAGCGCCGGGGGGCAGAAGAACACTGAAGCTTTCTTT. The variable domain in full, with the rest retrieved from reference TRBV9 and TRBJ1-1, is DSGVTQTPKHLITATGQRVTLRCSPRSGDLSVYWYQQSLDQGLQFLIQYYNGEERAKGNILERFSAQQFPDLHSELNLSSLELGDSALYFCASSAGGQKNTEAFFGQGTRLTVV.

The chain has TRBV25-1 and TRBJ2-5; D call uncertain. This CDR3 has 14 amino acids. V lost 0 bases to trimming and J lost 0 bases, with 5 bases between them. The germline CDR1 and CDR2 sequences are MGHDK and SYGVNS. CDR3 sequence: CASSEYSYQETQYF. In nucleotides, the CDR3 is TGTGCCAGCAGTGAATACAGCTACCAAGAGACCCAGTACTTC.

This clone was seen once. The chain has TRBV7-9 and TRBJ2-1; 8 nucleotides line up with TRBD2. The CDR3 loop spans 15 amino acids. Germline V gene lookup returns CDR1 SEHNR and CDR2 FQNEAQ (reference sequence). Trimming removed 7 bases from V and 9 bases from J; junction bases left unmatched: 14. DNA for the CDR3: TGTGCCAGCACCCCACCCTCGGGGGGGTTGGGTGAGCAGTTCTTC. As protein: CASTPPSGGLGEQFF.

This clone was detected only a few times. The V call is TRBV7-2, the J call TRBJ2-5; D not resolved. The germline V and J ends were trimmed by 5 bases and 3 bases, with 10 bases remaining between them. In germline, CDR1 is SGHTA, CDR2 FQGNSA. The CDR3 runs 13 residues. The chain's CDR3 is CASSPRREETQYF. CDR3 coding DNA: TGTGCCAGCAGCCCACGCAGAGAAGAGACCCAGTACTTC.

The chain couples TRBV25-1 to TRBJ1-6, with D possibly being TRBD1 (6 bases). The CDR3 covers 16 residues. V lost 8 bases, J lost 1 base, and 15 bases lay in between. Germline CDR1 is MGHDK and CDR2 is SYGVNS. CDR3 region: CASHRRQGSYNSPLHF. The CDR3 nucleotides are TGTGCCAGCCATCGCCGCCAGGGGTCCTATAATTCACCCCTCCACTTT.

The V and J genes are TRBV12-5 and TRBJ2-1; 13 nucleotides align to TRBD2. CDR1 is LGHNT, CDR2 FRNRAP, per germline. The CDR3 runs to 16 residues. Trimming at V came to 0 bases and at J to 8 bases, leaving 4 bases not matched to a gene. The DNA for the CDR3 is TGTGCTAGTGGTTTGGTAACTAGCGGGGGGGCAGATGAGCAGTTCTTC. Encoded protein: CASGLVTSGGADEQFF.